This TCR beta chain was found in a study of blood T cell repertoires in COVID-19. This clone was picked up one time. CDR3 size: 13 residues. The germline gives CDR1 LGHDT, CDR2 YNNKEL (reference sequence). The V end was cut by 3 bases, the J end by 7 bases, with 10 bases between. Per the study methods: The assay estimated nucleated cells by amplifying reference gene primers. Data came from immunoSEQ multiplex PCR; TCRdb stores just in-frame clones and leaves some out. The DNA gave D and trimming, while V, J and clone size come from that table. The table lists 150,000 to 200,000 clones, about nine tenths of them singletons.

The chain recombines TRBV3-1 (or the pseudogene TRBV3-2) with TRBJ2-1, with no clear D. This sequence originates from a man between 18 and 29 years old with acute or convalescent COVID-19. Sequenced material: peripheral blood. The CDR3 loop reads CASSHSSVNEQFF. In DNA, the CDR3 is TGTGCCAGCAGCCATTCCTCCGTGAATGAGCAGTTCTTC.